The 26 T cell receptor beta chains given below trace back to one sample, sequenced in a study of T cells after yellow fever vaccination. TCRdb fed the 5' RACE reads into MiXCR, producing one record per CDR3 protein. Altogether a few hundred thousand distinct CDR3 sequences are present, roughly a sixth being singletons, with the ten largest covering over 15%. The sequences come from PBMCs, collected before the yellow fever booster vaccination. These receptors were collected from a man aged 18 to 29 who received the YFV17D yellow fever vaccine.

The V call is TRBV4-2, the J call TRBJ2-6, with D possibly matching TRBD1 (5 bases). The CDR3 contains 15 residues. Per germline, CDR1 LGHNA and CDR2 YNFKEQ. V was cut by 1 base and J by 2 bases, with 6 bases left in between. The chain's CDR3 is CASSQGGAGANVLTF. CDR3 DNA sequence: TGTGCCAGCAGCCAAGGGGGCGCTGGGGCCAACGTCCTGACTTTC.

The CDR3 is CASRASSYNSPLHF. The CDR3 nucleotides are TGTGCCAGCAGAGCCAGCTCCTATAATTCACCCCTCCACTTT. The chain combines TRBV6-5 with TRBJ1-6; D not resolved. Between the trimmed V and J ends, which lost 6 bases and 0 bases, there was a span of 6 bases. CDR1 MNHEY and CDR2 SVGAGI come from the germline V gene. CDR3 length: 14 amino acids.

This clonotype has a handful of counts. The V call is TRBV4-2, the J call TRBJ1-4, with D tentatively TRBD1 (6 bases). Germline V gene lookup returns CDR1 LGHNA and CDR2 YNFKEQ. V was shortened by 4 bases and J by 2 bases, with 11 bases between the two germline ends. This CDR3 has 15 amino acids. The CDR3 sequence: CASSPLQGTNEKLFF. CDR3 nucleotides: TGTGCCAGCAGCCCTTTACAGGGCACTAATGAAAAACTGTTTTTT.

The V call is TRBV9, the J call TRBJ2-2; a weak D match, TRBD1 (6 bases). Germline V gives CDR1 SGDLS, CDR2 YYNGEE. V lost 2 bases and J 1 base, leaving 6 bases between the germline ends. This CDR3 is 14 amino acids long. This chain's CDR3 is CASSVRGNTGELFF. CDR3 DNA: TGTGCCAGCAGCGTCAGGGGGAACACCGGGGAGCTGTTTTTT.

This clonotype was recorded a few times. The rearrangement uses TRBV7-6 and TRBJ2-7; TRBD1 might be the D (6 bases). Germline assignment: CDR1 SGHVS and CDR2 FNYEAQ. V was shortened by 0 bases and J by 3 bases, with 6 bases between the two germline ends. The CDR3 totals 13 residues. In nucleotides, the CDR3 is TGTGCCAGCAGCTTAGCGACAGGCTACGAGCAGTACGTC. Encoded protein: CASSLATGYEQYV.

This chain uses TRBV7-2 with TRBJ2-1; 9 bases are shared with TRBD1. The CDR3 consists of 15 residues. Germline V gives CDR1 SGHTA, CDR2 FQGNSA. V lost 6 bases, J lost 4 bases, and 7 bases stayed unmatched. DNA for the CDR3: TGTGCCAGCAGTCGGACAGGGGATTTGTACAATGAGCAGTTCTTC. Translating gives CASSRTGDLYNEQFF.

The chain couples TRBV7-2 to TRBJ2-1; D possibly matches TRBD1 or TRBD2 (6 bases each). Trimming pared 5 bases from V and 10 bases from J, leaving 15 bases between. Germline V gene data show CDR1 as SGHTA and CDR2 as FQGNSA. The CDR3 is made up of 13 amino acids. The CDR3 coding sequence is TGTGCCAGCAGCCCGGAACGAGGGGGGGAGCAGTTCTTC. Translated: CASSPERGGEQFF.

The chain recombines TRBV12-3 or TRBV12-4 with TRBJ2-7, with 11 bases matching TRBD1. V lost 5 bases and J lost 5; bases outside the gene matches: 8. The CDR3 consists of 15 residues. The CDR3 is CASSPGTGGFHEQYV. For the CDR3, the DNA is TGTGCCAGCAGTCCAGGGACAGGGGGGTTCCACGAGCAGTACGTC.

The genes are TRBV5-1 and TRBJ2-3, with 9 bases aligning to TRBD2. The CDR3 runs 16 residues. CDR1 and CDR2 from the germline V gene are SGHRS and YFSETQ. V trimming: 1 base; J trimming: 1 base; junction bases outside the gene matches: 4. This CDR3 is CASSLRASGGTDTQYF. CDR3 bases: TGCGCCAGCAGCTTGAGGGCTAGCGGGGGCACAGATACGCAGTATTTT.

This chain connects TRBV4-1 to TRBJ1-1; D is possibly TRBD1 (6 bases). The CDR3 extends over 15 amino acids. With 1 base removed from V and 1 base from J, the gap between germline ends came to 10 bases. Germline CDR1 MGHRA, CDR2 YSYEKL. CDR3 sequence: CASSQVGRGNTEAFF. The DNA of the CDR3 is TGCGCCAGCAGCCAAGTGGGCAGGGGGAACACTGAAGCTTTCTTT.

This clonotype was recorded a few times. The chain carries TRBV6-6 and TRBJ2-3; no firm D call. Deletions cut 6 bases from V and 2 bases from J, with 6 bases between. Germline assignment: CDR1 MNHNY and CDR2 SVGAGI (reference sequence). This CDR3 contains 12 residues. CDR3 DNA: TGTGCCAGCAGAGAGCCCACAGATACGCAGTATTTT. Translating it yields CASREPTDTQYF.

This chain links TRBV7-2 with TRBJ2-5; no definite D call. The CDR3 runs to 14 residues. V was trimmed by 5 bases and J by 2 bases, leaving 12 bases between them. Germline values: CDR1 SGHTA, CDR2 FQGNSA. The CDR3 DNA sequence: TGTGCCAGCAGCACGTACGGTGAACAAGAGACCCAGTACTTC. Protein: CASSTYGEQETQYF.

The chain couples TRBV11-2 to TRBJ2-7; D perhaps matches TRBD2 (5 bases). With 7 bases removed from V and 6 bases from J, the gap between germline ends came to 19 bases. The CDR3 covers 14 residues. Germline CDR1 SGHAT, CDR2 FQNNGV. CDR3 nucleotides: TGTGCCAGCACCCCCGGGATAGAATACCGCGAGCAGTACTTC. Translated, it gives CASTPGIEYREQYF. The full variable domain, rest sourced from reference TRBV11-2 and TRBJ2-7, is EAGVAQSPRYKIIEKRQSVAFWCNPISGHATLYWYQQILGQGPKLLIQFQNNGVVDDSQLPKDRFSAERLKGVDSTLKIQPAKLEDSAVYLCASTPGIEYREQYFGPGTRLTVT.

This clonotype was counted only a few times. The rearrangement uses TRBV24-1 and TRBJ1-5; D gene unclear. The CDR3 has 15 amino acids. From germline, CDR1 is KGHDR and CDR2 SFDVKD. With 5 bases removed from V and 6 bases from J, the gap between germline ends came to 16 bases. CDR3 region: CATSVQDPPGQPQHF. CDR3 coding DNA: TGTGCCACCAGTGTCCAGGACCCCCCGGGTCAGCCCCAGCATTTT.

The chain is built from TRBV7-2 and TRBJ2-3; no clear D gene. The V gene lost 3 bases and the J gene lost 9 bases, with 10 bases spanning the gap. This CDR3 spans 12 amino acids. Germline V CDR1 and CDR2: SGHTA, FQGNSA. The CDR3 here is CASSFLPGTQYF. In DNA form, the CDR3 reads TGTGCCAGCAGCTTCCTTCCCGGGACGCAGTATTTT.

J is TRBJ2-5 and V is TRBV7-2, with TRBD2 identical over 10 bases. CDR3 size: 16 residues. Germline V gene lookup returns CDR1 SGHTA and CDR2 FQGNSA. The V gene end was trimmed by 5 bases and the J gene end by 4 bases; junction bases not matched to a gene: 10. This CDR3 reads CASSPLSAGGRETQYF. CDR3 nucleotides: TGTGCCAGCAGCCCCTTATCAGCGGGGGGGCGAGAGACCCAGTACTTC.

This clonotype has a handful of counts. This rearrangement joins TRBV20-1 to TRBJ1-2; D may be TRBD1 (6 bases). V lost 2 bases and J 5 bases, leaving 6 bases between the germline ends. The CDR3 contains 11 residues. Germline CDR1 DFQATT, CDR2 SNEGSKA (reference sequence). As DNA, the CDR3 is TGCAGTGCTAGACAGGGGTATGGCTACACCTTC. It specifies CSARQGYGYTF.

The rearrangement joins TRBV5-1 to TRBJ2-7; the match to TRBD1 covers 9 bases. V shed 3 bases, J shed 4 bases, and the junction held 5 bases outside the gene matches. The CDR3 is made up of 14 amino acids. Germline-derived CDR1 and CDR2 are SGHRS and YFSETQ. The CDR3 region is CASSWRDRDYEQYF. The CDR3 DNA sequence: TGCGCCAGCAGCTGGCGGGACAGGGATTACGAGCAGTACTTC.

This clonotype was observed a handful of times. V gene TRBV6-2 or TRBV6-3 combines with J gene TRBJ2-7; D assignment may be TRBD1 or TRBD2 (5 bases each). Germline CDR1 and CDR2: MNHEY and SVGEGT. The CDR3 is 16 amino acids. The V end was cut by 6 bases, the J end by 3 bases, with 21 bases between. Here the CDR3 DNA reads TGTGCCAGCAGATTGAGCCGGGACGGCACTCTCTACGAGCAGTACGTC. Its protein is CASRLSRDGTLYEQYV.

The chain carries TRBV27 and TRBJ2-1, with a weak D call TRBD1 (6 bases). With 6 bases removed from V and 11 bases from J, the gap between germline ends came to 17 bases. The CDR3 runs to 13 residues. The V gene's germline CDR1 is MNHEY and CDR2 SMNVEV (reference sequence). In nucleotides, the CDR3 is TGTGCCAGCAGCCGCCTACAGGGTCCTCAGCAGTTCTTC. It codes for CASSRLQGPQQFF.

This clonotype turned up a few times. The chain employs TRBV15 and TRBJ1-6; D gene unclear. Germline V gene lookup returns CDR1 LNHNV and CDR2 YYDKDF (reference sequence). V was shortened by 3 bases and J by 13 bases, with 16 bases between the two germline ends. This CDR3 has 14 residues. CDR3 DNA: TGTGCCACCAGCAGTAATTTGCTGTCTACTCCCCTCCACTTT. It translates to CATSSNLLSTPLHF.

This clonotype was recorded a few times. This chain connects TRBV4-3 to TRBJ2-2; no reliable D call. The V end lost 0 bases, the J end lost 3 bases, and 8 bases lay between the germline ends. CDR1 and CDR2 (germline): LGHNA, YSLEER. The CDR3 sequence is 15 residues long. For the CDR3, the DNA is TGCGCCAGCAGCCAAGAGCACAGTTACACCGGGGAGCTGTTTTTT. As protein: CASSQEHSYTGELFF.

A few counts support this clonotype. V usage is TRBV3-1 and J usage is TRBJ2-2; D unclear. V shed 2 bases and J shed 6 bases, with 4 bases lying between them. The CDR3 runs to 12 residues. The germline V gene has CDR1 LGHDT and CDR2 YNNKEL (reference sequence). The CDR3 coding sequence is TGTGCCAGCAGCCAAATTGCCGGGGAGCTGTTTTTT. Protein product: CASSQIAGELFF.

J is TRBJ1-2 and V is TRBV6-5; possibly TRBD1 for D (5 bases). From germline, CDR1 is MNHEY and CDR2 SVGAGI. V was clipped by 4 bases and J by 4 bases, with 16 bases between them. The CDR3 contains 15 residues. CDR3 amino acids: CASSFTGASGYGYTF. Written as DNA, the CDR3 is TGTGCCAGCAGTTTTACCGGGGCCTCGGGCTATGGCTACACCTTC.

V usage is TRBV5-1 and J usage is TRBJ2-2, with a weak D call TRBD2 (6 bases). CDR1 SGHRS and CDR2 YFSETQ come from the germline V gene. V was trimmed by 4 bases and J by 2 bases, leaving 15 bases between them. The CDR3 covers 16 residues. The chain's CDR3 is CASSRAGTSNTGELFF. In nucleotides, the CDR3 is TGCGCCAGCAGCCGCGCCGGGACTTCCAACACCGGGGAGCTGTTTTTT. Complete variable domain (other parts from reference TRBV5-1 and TRBJ2-2): KAGVTQTPRYLIKTRGQQVTLSCSPISGHRSVSWYQQTPGQGLQFLFEYFSETQRNKGNFPGRFSGRQFSNSRSEMNVSTLELGDSALYLCASSRAGTSNTGELFFGEGSRLTVL.

This clonotype showed up just a few times. The chain has TRBV6-2 or TRBV6-3 and TRBJ2-5; D assignment may be TRBD1 or TRBD2 (5 bases each). Germline loops: CDR1 MNHEY, CDR2 SVGEGT. The CDR3 spans 15 residues. V lost 0 bases and J 5 bases, leaving 13 bases between the germline ends. CDR3 in amino acids: CASSYSNQGAETQYF. Written as DNA, the CDR3 is TGTGCCAGCAGTTACTCGAATCAGGGAGCGGAGACCCAGTACTTC.